This passage covers 27 T cell receptor beta chains from one sample sequenced in a study of T cells in Graves' hyperthyroidism and ophthalmopathy. Regions amplified from RNA transcripts were the TCR beta CDR3 regions. Initially, a first-round RT-PCR of the TCR CDR3 employed the HTBI primer set. One entry per CDR3 protein results from TCRdb running MiXCR on the multiplex PCR reads. The sample consists of hundreds of thousands of distinct CDR3 sequences, 16% of them appearing once. The sequenced material came from blood. The receptors were sampled from a woman aged 18-29 years with Graves' hyperthyroidism.

This chain links TRBV2 with TRBJ2-7; tentative D call: TRBD2 (5 bases). The CDR3 has 13 residues. Trimming pared 7 bases from V and 2 bases from J, leaving 12 bases between. Germline V gene lookup returns CDR1 SNHLY and CDR2 FYNNEI. The DNA of the CDR3 is TGTGCCAGCACTCGCGGGCCGACCTACGAGCAGTACTTC. It encodes CASTRGPTYEQYF.

The table lists this clonotype with many counts. The chain combines TRBV7-2 with TRBJ2-7; the D gene is possibly TRBD1 (6 bases). Per the germline V gene, CDR1 is SGHTA and CDR2 is FQGNSA. Between the trimmed V and J ends, which lost 5 bases and 5 bases, there was a span of 13 bases. This CDR3 region has 13 residues. CDR3 in amino acids: CASSLGQRDEQYF. CDR3 in DNA: TGTGCCAGCAGCCTTGGACAGCGAGACGAGCAGTACTTC.

About this clonotype: One end of the junction varies from germline; a read error may be responsible. The chain joins TRBV2 to TRBJ1-1; 8 positions agree with TRBD1. Germline assignment: CDR1 SNHLY and CDR2 FYNNEI. The CDR3 loop spans 13 amino acids. The CDR3 here is CTSTPDREAEAFF. CDR3 bases: TGTACCAGCACCCCGGACAGGGAGGCTGAGGCTTTCTTT.

This clonotype was observed a handful of times. The V call is TRBV20-1, the J call TRBJ2-7; D gene uncertain. The germline CDR1 and CDR2 sequences are DFQATT and SNEGSKA (reference sequence). V lost 5 bases, J lost 5 bases, and 10 bases lay in between. This CDR3 is built from 11 residues. This CDR3 is CSAGRADEQYF. The CDR3 DNA reads TGCAGTGCTGGCCGGGCTGACGAGCAGTACTTC.

This clonotype was seen many times. The CDR3 loop reads CSAAKVVNEKLFF. The CDR3 DNA follows: TGCAGTGCCGCGAAAGTGGTGAATGAAAAACTGTTTTTT. The chain employs TRBV20-1 and TRBJ1-4; D is unclear. Germline V gene data show CDR1 as DFQATT and CDR2 as SNEGSKA (reference sequence). Trimming shortened V by 6 bases and J by 5 bases, and 13 bases separated the two germline ends. The CDR3 length is 13 residues.

On this clonotype: It is likely a read error, because the conserved phenylalanine at the end of the CDR3 is missing. The chain has TRBV5-1 and TRBJ2-7; D is ambiguous. Germline CDR1 and CDR2: SGHRS and YFSETQ. Trimming removed 4 bases at V and 0 bases at J, with 20 bases between. The CDR3 is made up of 17 amino acids. The CDR3 here is CASSPTPPPFSSYEQYL. Here the CDR3 DNA reads TGCGCCAGCAGCCCGACCCCCCCGCCGTTTAGCTCCTACGAGCAGTACCTC.

This clonotype was detected only a few times. The gene calls are TRBV24-1 and TRBJ2-3; 11 bases map to TRBD1. Germline lookup yields CDR1 KGHDR and CDR2 SFDVKD. The CDR3 totals 18 residues. The junction had 13 bases not matched to a gene; V was cut back by 3 bases and J by 6 bases. This CDR3 reads CATSDPAPGQGGYDTQYF. The CDR3 coding sequence is TGTGCCACCAGTGATCCTGCCCCGGGACAGGGGGGTTATGATACGCAGTATTTT.

This clonotype was observed at least ten times. This rearrangement joins TRBV6-1 to TRBJ1-1; D perhaps matches TRBD1 (6 bases). The CDR3 runs to 14 residues. V was pared by 6 bases and J by 5 bases, with 16 bases between. Germline V gene sequence: CDR1 MNHNS, CDR2 SASEGT. The DNA of the CDR3 is TGTGCCAGCAGCATACCACAGGGAAGTACTGAAGCTTTCTTT. Protein: CASSIPQGSTEAFF.

This chain joins TRBV5-1 and TRBJ2-1; D call uncertain. V lost 1 base and J lost 7, with 9 bases in between. The CDR3 runs 13 residues. The germline V gene has CDR1 SGHRS and CDR2 YFSETQ. For the CDR3, the DNA is TGCGCCAGCAGCTTGCACTCCTCAAATGAGCAGTTCTTC. This gives the protein CASSLHSSNEQFF.

Ten or more counts support this clonotype. V is TRBV28 and J is TRBJ2-1, with 7 bases lining up with TRBD2. V trimming: 1 base; J trimming: 6 bases; junction bases outside the gene matches: 9. Per germline, CDR1 MDHEN and CDR2 SYDVKM. The CDR3 spans 16 residues. This chain's CDR3 is CASSLLSREFPNEQFF. In nucleotides, the CDR3 is TGTGCCAGCAGTTTATTGTCGCGGGAGTTTCCCAATGAGCAGTTCTTC.

This clonotype was detected a few times. V is TRBV6-1 and J is TRBJ1-5, with D possibly matching TRBD1 (5 bases). The germline V gene has CDR1 MNHNS and CDR2 SASEGT. This CDR3 is 17 amino acids long. V lost 1 base and J lost 7, with 20 bases in between. The CDR3 is CASSEVSGSLRGQPQHF. In DNA, the CDR3 is TGTGCCAGCAGTGAAGTGTCAGGGTCACTTAGGGGACAGCCCCAGCATTTT.

This clonotype was recorded at least ten times. The gene calls are TRBV11-2 and TRBJ2-1; no clear D. The germline V gene encodes CDR1 SGHAT and CDR2 FQNNGV. Trimming took off 0 bases at V and 8 bases at J, with 5 bases between the two ends. This CDR3 has 12 residues. CDR3 nucleotide sequence: TGTGCCAGCAGCTTAGATTACCATGAGCAGTTCTTC. Translated: CASSLDYHEQFF.

This clonotype has more than one count but fewer than ten. This chain uses TRBV20-1 with TRBJ2-6; D perhaps matches TRBD2 (5 bases). V was trimmed by 6 bases and J by 4 bases, leaving 13 bases between them. The CDR3 has 14 amino acids. CDR1 is DFQATT, CDR2 SNEGSKA, per germline (reference sequence). The CDR3 bases are TGCAGTGCCGTGGGGAGTGCGGGGGCCAACGTCCTGACTTTC. Translated: CSAVGSAGANVLTF.

The chain recombines TRBV29-1 with TRBJ1-1, with D unclear. The CDR3 has 12 residues. Looked up from germline, CDR1 is SQVTM and CDR2 is ANQGSEA. V was pared by 5 bases and J by 3 bases, with 10 bases between. In DNA form, the CDR3 reads TGCAGCGTTTCGCTCTCCGACACTGAAGCTTTCTTT. It encodes CSVSLSDTEAFF.

As for this clonotype: The junction differs from germline at one of its ends, possibly a read error. The chain carries TRBV18 and TRBJ1-1; D possibly corresponds to TRBD1 (5 bases). Germline loops: CDR1 KGHSH, CDR2 LQKENI. The CDR3 runs to 13 residues. This CDR3 is CASSPGGNTEGFF. Written as DNA, the CDR3 is TGTGCCAGCTCACCCGGGGGAAACACTGAAGGTTTCTTT.

V is TRBV24-1 and J is TRBJ2-1, with 11 bases that match TRBD1. In germline, CDR1 is KGHDR, CDR2 SFDVKD. This CDR3 is built from 16 residues. V lost 3 bases to trimming and J lost 7 bases; unmatched junction nucleotides: 7. The CDR3 reads CATSDTGQGARNEQFF. The CDR3 bases are TGTGCCACCAGTGATACCGGACAGGGGGCGCGGAATGAGCAGTTCTTC.

This clonotype was found a few times. The chain recombines TRBV7-9 with TRBJ2-3, with D tentatively TRBD2 (6 bases). This CDR3 comprises 14 residues. CDR1 is SEHNR, CDR2 FQNEAQ, per germline (reference sequence). The germline V and J ends were trimmed by 10 bases and 0 bases, with 14 bases remaining between them. CDR3 protein: CATGGTPSTDTQYF. The CDR3 DNA follows: TGTGCCACCGGCGGGACGCCTAGCACAGATACGCAGTATTTT. The full variable domain, rest sourced from reference TRBV7-9 and TRBJ2-3, is DTGVSQNPRHKITKRGQNVTFRCDPISEHNRLYWYRQTLGQGPEFLTYFQNEAQLEKSRLLSDRFSAERPKGSFSTLEIQRTEQGDSAMYLCATGGTPSTDTQYFGPGTRLTVL.

This clonotype was seen at least ten times. The chain employs TRBV7-2 and TRBJ2-3, with D perhaps being TRBD1 or TRBD2 (5 bases each). Germline loops: CDR1 SGHTA, CDR2 FQGNSA. Trimming left V 4 bases short and J 4 bases short, with 12 bases between. The CDR3 has 14 residues. The CDR3 DNA reads TGTGCCAGCAGCTCCGGTGGGGGAGCAGATACGCAGTATTTT. This sequence encodes CASSSGGGADTQYF.

This clonotype was observed a few times. The chain couples TRBV7-8 to TRBJ1-2; TRBD1 might be the D (5 bases). V was trimmed by 2 bases and J by 4 bases, leaving 14 bases between them. Germline values: CDR1 SGHVS, CDR2 FQNEAQ. This CDR3 comprises 15 residues. The CDR3 DNA sequence: TGTGCCAGCAGCTTATGGGGGACGGACACCTATGGCTACACCTTC. This gives the protein CASSLWGTDTYGYTF.

J is TRBJ1-2 and V is TRBV5-6; D gene unclear. Germline lookup yields CDR1 SGHDT and CDR2 YYEEEE. This CDR3 spans 14 amino acids. V was cut by 5 bases and J by 4 bases, with 15 bases left in between. The DNA of the CDR3 is TGTGCCAGCAGGAGGTCAGGAGGTATCTATGGCTACACCTTC. It encodes CASRRSGGIYGYTF.

This clonotype was observed many times. The chain links TRBV13 to TRBJ2-1; 10 positions agree with TRBD2. Unmatched junction bases numbered 9, after V lost 2 bases and J lost 8 bases. The length of the CDR3 is 16 residues. Looked up from germline, CDR1 is PRHDT and CDR2 is FYEKMQ (reference sequence). CDR3 in amino acids: CASSLFASGRKDEQFF. The CDR3 region has the DNA TGTGCCAGCAGCTTATTCGCTAGCGGGAGAAAGGATGAGCAGTTCTTC. Supplemented by reference TRBV13 and TRBJ2-1, the full variable domain reads AAGVIQSPRHLIKEKRETATLKCYPIPRHDTVYWYQQGPGQDPQFLISFYEKMQSDKGSIPDRFSAQQFSDYHSELNMSSLELGDSALYFCASSLFASGRKDEQFFGPGTRLTVL.

This clonotype was picked up a small number of times. The rearrangement links TRBV5-1 to TRBJ2-3; 12 bases map to TRBD2. Germline V gives CDR1 SGHRS, CDR2 YFSETQ. The junction had 12 bases not matched to a gene; V was cut back by 0 bases and J by 4 bases. This CDR3 spans 19 amino acids. CDR3 region: CASSLAPRLAGDPADTQYF. The CDR3 DNA sequence: TGCGCCAGCAGCTTGGCCCCACGACTAGCGGGAGACCCCGCAGATACGCAGTATTTT.

This clonotype was seen many times. The rearrangement links TRBV5-6 to TRBJ1-5; D might be TRBD1 (5 bases). Germline V CDR1 and CDR2: SGHDT, YYEEEE. The CDR3 totals 14 residues. Trimming removed 5 bases at V and 4 bases at J, with 13 bases between. The CDR3: CASSLAAGNQPQHF. CDR3 coding DNA: TGTGCCAGCAGTTTAGCCGCAGGGAATCAGCCCCAGCATTTT.

About this clonotype itself: An end of the junction differs from the germline gene, which may be a read error. The rearrangement joins TRBV5-1 to TRBJ2-5; D perhaps matches TRBD1 (5 bases). This CDR3 is built from 13 residues. Germline CDR1 SGHRS, CDR2 YFSETQ. The CDR3 nucleotides read TGCGCCAGCAGCTCCCAGGGATACGAGAGCCAGTACTTC. Its protein is CASSSQGYESQYF.

This clonotype was seen ten or more times. V usage is TRBV18 and J usage is TRBJ2-3; D unclear. V lost 3 bases, J lost 3 bases, and 4 bases lay in between. Germline CDR1 reads KGHSH; CDR2 reads LQKENI. The CDR3 runs to 12 residues. As DNA, the CDR3 is TGTGCCAGCTCACCCTGGACAGATACGCAGTATTTT. Translating gives CASSPWTDTQYF.

This clonotype was observed at least ten times. In DNA, the CDR3 is TGTGCCAGCAGTTTAGTAGGCCGCCGTGGTATTCAGTACTTC. It translates to CASSLVGRRGIQYF. The chain links TRBV12-3 or TRBV12-4 to TRBJ2-4; D remains ambiguous. The CDR3 is 14 residues long. Trimming left V 1 base short and J 10 bases short, with 14 bases between.

The J gene is TRBJ1-5, the V gene TRBV19, with 9 nucleotides matching TRBD1. The CDR3 spans 15 residues. V shed 5 bases, J shed 6 bases, and the junction held 8 bases outside the gene matches. Germline V gene data show CDR1 as LNHDA and CDR2 as SQIVND (reference sequence). The CDR3 sequence is CASSAFTGGIQPQHF. As DNA, the CDR3 is TGTGCCAGTAGTGCCTTCACAGGGGGCATTCAGCCCCAGCATTTT.